This T cell receptor beta chain was identified during a study of blood T cell repertoires in COVID-19. Study-level information: Spain, Italy and the United States supplied samples that represented acute and convalescent COVID-19.

Profiling relied on immunoSEQ multiplex PCR, and the TCRdb table lists in-frame clones only, not all of them. The sample holds more than 250,000 clones; around 87% are singletons and the top ten take 3.6%. Per the germline V gene, CDR1 is MDHEN and CDR2 is SYDVKM. V shed 4 bases, J shed 6 bases, and the junction held 19 bases outside the gene matches. This CDR3 comprises 18 residues. The J gene is TRBJ2-3, the V gene TRBV28, with 7 bases identical to TRBD2. The sequencing input was peripheral blood. This TCR derives from a man aged 18 to 30 with active or convalescent COVID-19. In DNA form, the CDR3 reads TGTGCCAGCAGTTACCCCTTGAGGGCGGGGGTCACCCTGGATACGCAGTATTTT. This translates into CASSYPLRAGVTLDTQYF.